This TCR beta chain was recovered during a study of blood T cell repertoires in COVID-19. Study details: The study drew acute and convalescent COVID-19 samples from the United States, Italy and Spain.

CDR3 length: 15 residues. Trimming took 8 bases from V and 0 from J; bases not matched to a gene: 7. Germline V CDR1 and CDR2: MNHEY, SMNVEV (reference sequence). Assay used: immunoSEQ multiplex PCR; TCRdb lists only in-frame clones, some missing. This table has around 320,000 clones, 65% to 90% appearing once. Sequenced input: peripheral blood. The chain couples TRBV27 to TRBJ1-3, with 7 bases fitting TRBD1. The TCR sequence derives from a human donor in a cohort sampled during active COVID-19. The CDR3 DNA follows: TGTGCCAGCGCCAGAAGACAGGGCTCTGGAAACACCATATATTTT. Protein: CASARRQGSGNTIYF.